This T cell receptor beta chain is drawn from a study of cytomegalovirus exposure and HLA in healthy donors. As for the study in general: A prior analysis found 90 million to 120 million unique TCR beta sequences from around 180 million T cells.

Note on this clone: The antigen remains unidentified.

Study observations and caveats: The investigators catalogued 150 to 200 TCR beta chains as cytomegalovirus-associated.

It was with 60 Vbeta and 13 Jbeta primers that the PCR ran. Generated by immunoSEQ multiplex PCR, the TCRdb table keeps only in-frame clones and is missing some. The sample gives roughly 190,000 clones, about 88% of which show up once; approximately 1.7% is in the top ten. The TCR originated in a young woman in good health and CMV-seronegative. Sequencing used PBMCs.

Written as DNA, the CDR3 is TGTGCCAGCAGCGTAGACCCTATCCAAGAGACCCAGTACTTC. Its protein product is CASSVDPIQETQYF. This sequence joins TRBV9 and TRBJ2-5; D not certain. This CDR3 has 14 residues. V lost 0 bases and J lost 1, with 7 bases in between. Germline values: CDR1 SGDLS, CDR2 YYNGEE.